This T cell receptor (beta chain) was sequenced in a study of lung T cells in sarcoidosis with Löfgren's syndrome. In the study overall: Repertoire analyses centered on Löfgren's syndrome patients.

Via MiXCR, TCRdb re-called the reads, giving one row per CDR3 protein. Of 60,000 to 65,000 distinct CDR3 sequences detected, around 20% appear once; the ten largest clones hold around 2.3%. This clonotype was observed many times. The sequence was collected from a human donor with sarcoidosis (Löfgren's syndrome or another form), or a control subject (not recorded which). Source material: CD4+ T cells from PBMCs.

In DNA form, the CDR3 reads TGTGCCAGCAGCGTAAAGATTGGGAAGACTGAAGCTTTCTTT. Translation: CASSVKIGKTEAFF. The chain joins TRBV7-9 to TRBJ1-1, with D uncertain. CDR1 is SEHNR, CDR2 FQNEAQ, per germline (reference sequence). V dropped 5 bases and J dropped 5 bases, with 15 bases sitting between them. The CDR3 totals 14 residues.